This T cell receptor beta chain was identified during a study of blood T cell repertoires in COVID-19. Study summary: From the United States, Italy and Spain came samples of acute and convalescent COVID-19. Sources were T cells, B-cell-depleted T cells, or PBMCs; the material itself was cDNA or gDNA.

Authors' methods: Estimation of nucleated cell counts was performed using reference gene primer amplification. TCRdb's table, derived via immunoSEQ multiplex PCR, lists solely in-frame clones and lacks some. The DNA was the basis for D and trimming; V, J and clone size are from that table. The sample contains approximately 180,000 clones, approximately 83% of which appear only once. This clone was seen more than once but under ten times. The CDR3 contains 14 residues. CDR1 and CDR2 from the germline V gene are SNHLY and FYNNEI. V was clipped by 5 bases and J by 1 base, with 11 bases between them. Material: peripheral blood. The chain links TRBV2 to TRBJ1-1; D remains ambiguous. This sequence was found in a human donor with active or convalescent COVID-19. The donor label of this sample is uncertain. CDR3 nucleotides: TGTGCCAGCAGTACCATTGGAGGGAACACTGAAGCTTTCTTT. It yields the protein CASSTIGGNTEAFF. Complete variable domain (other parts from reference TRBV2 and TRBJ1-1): EPEVTQTPSHQVTQMGQEVILRCVPISNHLYFYWYRQILGQKVEFLVSFYNNEISEKSEIFDDQFSVERPDGSNFTLKIRSTKLEDSAMYFCASSTIGGNTEAFFGQGTRLTVV.